Shown below are 20 T cell receptor beta chains from a single sample sequenced in a study of cytomegalovirus exposure and HLA in healthy donors. Primers for the PCR totalled 60 Vbeta and 13 Jbeta. The repertoire was sequenced with immunoSEQ multiplex PCR; TCRdb's copy has only in-frame clones and lacks some. The sample carries 150,000 to 200,000 clones, less than 90% recorded once. Source material: PBMCs. The receptors stem from a girl aged 5 to 17 in good health and CMV-seropositive.

This clone came up a few times. The chain couples TRBV5-1 to TRBJ2-3, with TRBD2 identical over 7 bases. The ends lost 0 bases at V and 4 bases at J; junction bases unmatched: 8. CDR3 length: 16 amino acids. Germline V lookup: CDR1 SGHRS, CDR2 YFSETQ. The CDR3 loop reads CASSLVERGGADTQYF. Here the CDR3 DNA reads TGCGCCAGCAGCTTGGTCGAGCGGGGAGGGGCAGATACGCAGTATTTT.

The V gene is TRBV27, the J gene TRBJ1-2; maybe TRBD1 (6 bases). The germline gives CDR1 MNHEY, CDR2 SMNVEV (reference sequence). CDR3 length: 15 amino acids. V was trimmed by 10 bases and J by 0 bases, leaving 18 bases between them. CDR3 sequence reads: CATSRGNQANYGYTF. In DNA form, the CDR3 reads TGTGCCACCTCAAGGGGGAACCAAGCTAACTATGGCTACACCTTC.

This chain joins TRBV19 and TRBJ2-6; perhaps TRBD2 as D (5 bases). This CDR3 region has 14 residues. The germline V gene has CDR1 LNHDA and CDR2 SQIVND (reference sequence). V lost 7 bases and J lost 0, with 7 bases in between. The CDR3 DNA reads TGTGCCAGTACGGGGATCTCTGGGGCCAACGTCCTGACTTTC. It yields the protein CASTGISGANVLTF.

The chain uses TRBV2 and TRBJ2-2, with a tentative D call TRBD1 (6 bases). This CDR3 region has 16 residues. Germline V gene lookup returns CDR1 SNHLY and CDR2 FYNNEI. Trimming stripped 5 bases from V and 2 bases from J, with 15 bases between. CDR3 DNA: TGTGCCAGCAGTTCCGAACAGGGACCTAACACCGGGGAGCTGTTTTTT. Amino acids: CASSSEQGPNTGELFF. Variable domain in full (rest from reference TRBV2 and TRBJ2-2): EPEVTQTPSHQVTQMGQEVILRCVPISNHLYFYWYRQILGQKVEFLVSFYNNEISEKSEIFDDQFSVERPDGSNFTLKIRSTKLEDSAMYFCASSSEQGPNTGELFFGEGSRLTVL.

The V call is TRBV5-1, the J call TRBJ1-2; TRBD1 might be the D (6 bases). The CDR3 loop spans 14 amino acids. Trimming took 0 bases from V and 1 from J, leaving 7 bases between them. Germline-derived CDR1 and CDR2 are SGHRS and YFSETQ. As DNA, the CDR3 is TGCGCCAGCAGCTTGGAGGGGGATAACTATGGCTACACCTTC. Its protein product is CASSLEGDNYGYTF.

The J gene is TRBJ1-1, the V gene TRBV4-2; D remains unclear. This CDR3 has 12 amino acids. V was cut by 3 bases and J by 6 bases, with 8 bases left in between. Germline CDR1 is LGHNA and CDR2 is YNFKEQ. The CDR3 DNA follows: TGTGCCAGCAGCCAGACGGGAGCTGAAGCTTTCTTT. Amino acid sequence: CASSQTGAEAFF.

This sequence joins TRBV2 and TRBJ1-1, with 9 bases aligning to TRBD1. The CDR3 runs to 14 residues. Per the germline V gene, CDR1 is SNHLY and CDR2 is FYNNEI. Trimming cost V 7 bases and J 1 base; bases outside gene matches: 4. The CDR3 loop reads CASNRDRENTEAFF. As DNA, the CDR3 is TGTGCCAGCAATCGGGACAGGGAGAACACTGAAGCTTTCTTT.

The genes are TRBV10-3 and TRBJ1-2; 12 bases agree with TRBD1. Per germline, CDR1 ENHRY and CDR2 SYGVKD. The junction had 8 bases not matched to a gene; V was cut back by 10 bases and J by 5 bases. The CDR3 runs 14 residues. DNA of the CDR3: TGTGCCACCTATAGGGGACAGGGGGCTTATGGCTACACCTTC. Protein: CATYRGQGAYGYTF.

This clone occurred a few times. This chain connects TRBV6-5 to TRBJ1-2; the D gene is possibly TRBD1 (5 bases). CDR1 and CDR2 from the germline V gene are MNHEY and SVGAGI. Trimming removed 8 bases from V and 4 bases from J, with 20 bases in between. This CDR3 has 15 residues. The CDR3 region is CASGRGGVTRYGYTF. The CDR3, as DNA: TGTGCCAGCGGACGGGGGGGGGTTACCCGCTATGGCTACACCTTC.

The chain joins TRBV5-1 to TRBJ1-2; the match to TRBD1 covers 8 bases. The CDR3 is made up of 12 amino acids. V trimming: 4 bases; J trimming: 8 bases; junction bases outside the gene matches: 4. CDR1 is SGHRS and CDR2 is YFSETQ in the germline V gene. CDR3 amino acids: CASSRDRGGYTF. CDR3 bases: TGCGCCAGCAGCAGAGACAGGGGAGGCTACACCTTC.

In this sample, this clone turned up a few times. The genes are TRBV18 and TRBJ2-7; 9 nucleotides match TRBD1. Trimming removed 5 bases from V and 3 bases from J; junction bases left unmatched: 8. The V gene's germline CDR1 is KGHSH and CDR2 LQKENI. This CDR3 spans 15 amino acids. DNA of the CDR3: TGTGCCAGCTCATCCCCGGGACAGGGAATCTACGAGCAGTACTTC. It is translated as CASSSPGQGIYEQYF.

Only a few counts were recorded for this clone. The rearrangement uses TRBV29-1 and TRBJ2-7, with TRBD1 identical over 8 bases. The germline gives CDR1 SQVTM, CDR2 ANQGSEA. The CDR3 runs 17 residues. Germline trimming cut 5 bases from V and 2 bases from J; bases unmatched to any gene: 17. The CDR3 nucleotides read TGCAGCGTTTCCGGACAGGGCTCCAGAGGGAGCCCCTACGAGCAGTACTTC. This codes for CSVSGQGSRGSPYEQYF.

This chain joins TRBV4-2 and TRBJ2-7; 11 bases align to TRBD2. Germline CDR1 reads LGHNA; CDR2 reads YNFKEQ. The trim removed 3 bases at V and 5 bases at J, leaving 9 bases unmatched. There are 16 residues in the CDR3. The CDR3 nucleotides are TGTGCCAGCAGCCACGGGACTAGCGGACTCGGAAACGAGCAGTACTTC. This sequence encodes CASSHGTSGLGNEQYF.

Of note for this clone: It is unclear where the CDR3 begins or ends on the DNA, so no DNA is shown, and the CDR3 is as TCRdb lists it. J is TRBJ2-7 and V is TRBV5-6; the table's D call of TRBD2 was not tested on the DNA. Inclusive of both ends, the CDR3 amounts to 12 amino acids. Germline V gene lookup returns CDR1 SGHDT and CDR2 YYEEEE. This CDR3 is CASSLGGSTSAF.

This chain uses TRBV5-1 with TRBJ2-1, with TRBD2 matching 9 bases. From germline, CDR1 is SGHRS and CDR2 YFSETQ. The CDR3 runs 17 residues. The junction had 7 bases not matched to a gene; V was cut back by 3 bases and J by 0 bases. The CDR3 reads CASSSPYSGSSYNEQFF. Written as DNA, the CDR3 is TGCGCCAGCAGCTCCCCTTATAGCGGGAGCTCCTACAATGAGCAGTTCTTC.

This clone was recorded many times. The chain is built from TRBV6-1 and TRBJ2-1, with TRBD2 matching 13 bases. The junction had 10 bases not matched to a gene; V was cut back by 2 bases and J by 9 bases. The CDR3 length is 17 residues. Germline lookup yields CDR1 MNHNS and CDR2 SASEGT. The CDR3 is CASSERVLAGGPREQFF. The CDR3 nucleotides are TGTGCCAGCAGTGAAAGGGTACTAGCGGGAGGGCCACGTGAGCAGTTCTTC.

V and J are TRBV7-9 and TRBJ2-5, with D tentatively TRBD1 (6 bases). Germline values: CDR1 SEHNR, CDR2 FQNEAQ (reference sequence). The V gene lost 7 bases and the J gene lost 5 bases, with 14 bases spanning the gap. The CDR3 has 13 residues. CDR3 DNA sequence: TGTGCCAGCATCTGGGGGCCGGGGGAGACCCAGTACTTC. It codes for CASIWGPGETQYF.

This clone was picked up a small number of times. This rearrangement joins TRBV30 to TRBJ2-2; the D is unclear. CDR1 is GTSNPN, CDR2 SVGIG, per germline (reference sequence). With 1 base removed from V and 1 base from J, the gap between germline ends came to 7 bases. The CDR3 is 14 amino acids. In nucleotides, the CDR3 is TGTGCCTGGAGTGCTCACTTGAACACCGGGGAGCTGTTTTTT. It is translated as CAWSAHLNTGELFF. The complete variable domain, with remaining parts taken from reference TRBV30 and TRBJ2-2, reads SQTIHQWPATLVQPVGSPLSLECTVEGTSNPNLYWYRQAAGRGLQLLFYSVGIGQISSEVPQNLSASRPQDRQFILSSKKLLLSDSGFYLCAWSAHLNTGELFFGEGSRLTVL.

The table lists this clone with a count of one. The chain links TRBV7-3 to TRBJ2-1; D is perhaps TRBD2 (5 bases). Germline values: CDR1 SGHTA, CDR2 FQGTGA. There are 14 residues in the CDR3. V lost 0 bases and J lost 3, with 6 bases in between. CDR3 residues: CASSLTSDYNEQFF. Here the CDR3 DNA reads TGTGCCAGCAGCTTAACTAGCGACTACAATGAGCAGTTCTTC.

The V call is TRBV27, the J call TRBJ2-1, with D possibly being TRBD1 (5 bases). Looked up from germline, CDR1 is MNHEY and CDR2 is SMNVEV (reference sequence). The ends were cut back, 3 bases at V and 7 bases at J, with 19 bases in the middle. CDR3 size: 16 residues. The CDR3 is CASSFSAGSTINEQFF. CDR3 bases: TGTGCCAGCAGTTTCTCGGCAGGGTCTACAATTAATGAGCAGTTCTTC.